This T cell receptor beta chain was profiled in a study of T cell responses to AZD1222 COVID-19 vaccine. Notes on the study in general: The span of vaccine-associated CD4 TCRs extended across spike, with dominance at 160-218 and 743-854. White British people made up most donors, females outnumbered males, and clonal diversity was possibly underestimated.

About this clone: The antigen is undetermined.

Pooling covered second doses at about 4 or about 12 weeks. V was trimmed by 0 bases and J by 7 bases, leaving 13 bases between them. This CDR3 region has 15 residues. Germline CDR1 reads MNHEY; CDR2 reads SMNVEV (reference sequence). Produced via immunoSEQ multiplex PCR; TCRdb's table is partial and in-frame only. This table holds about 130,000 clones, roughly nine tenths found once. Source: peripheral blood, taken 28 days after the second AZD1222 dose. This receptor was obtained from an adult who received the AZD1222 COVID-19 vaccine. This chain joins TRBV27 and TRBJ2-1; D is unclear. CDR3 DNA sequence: TGTGCCAGCAGTTTATCGGTCCTTTCCCGAAATGAGCAGTTCTTC. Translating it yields CASSLSVLSRNEQFF.